A selection of T cell receptor beta chains follows, all from one sample in a study of T cells in Graves' hyperthyroidism and ophthalmopathy. MiXCR was run by TCRdb on the multiplex PCR reads, yielding one entry per CDR3 protein. This table has over 650,000 distinct CDR3 sequences, nearly 45% appearing once. Source material: peripheral blood or thyroid tissue (not recorded which). The receptors were sampled from an adult man with Graves' disease, either hyperthyroidism or ophthalmopathy (not recorded which). Each CDR3 is given with its conserved first and last residue. The D gene is left open where the match is weak. Clone sizes are given selectively: once, few, many, or a class where the clone is expanded.

V gene: TRBV12-3/TRBV12-4; CDR3 length: 14; J gene: TRBJ2-2; clone size: .; D gene: TRBD2; CDR3 DNA: TGTGCCATCGCGACTAGCGGGACTACCGGGGAGCTGTTTTTT; CDR3 protein: CAIATSGTTGELFF
V gene: TRBV15; CDR3 length: 16; J gene: TRBJ1-2; clone size: many; D gene: TRBD1; CDR3 DNA: TGTGCCACCAGCAGAGATTTAGGGGACAGAAACTATGGCTACACCTTC; CDR3 protein: CATSRDLGDRNYGYTF
V gene: TRBV2; CDR3 length: 13; J gene: TRBJ2-5; clone size: many; D gene: .; CDR3 DNA: TGTGCCAGCAGTGATGGACGGGGCAATACCCAGTACTTC; CDR3 protein: CASSDGRGNTQYF
V gene: TRBV12-3/TRBV12-4; CDR3 length: 14; J gene: TRBJ2-7; clone size: few; D gene: TRBD1; CDR3 DNA: TGTGCCAGCAGTGGCGGACAGGTCGGATACGAGCAGTACTTC; CDR3 protein: CASSGGQVGYEQYF
V gene: TRBV7-6; CDR3 length: 15; J gene: TRBJ1-5; clone size: few; D gene: .; CDR3 DNA: TGTGCCAGCAGCTTATCGAAGGGCTCAGGTCAGCCCCAGCATTTT; CDR3 protein: CASSLSKGSGQPQHF
V gene: TRBV2; CDR3 length: 15; J gene: TRBJ1-6; clone size: .; D gene: TRBD1; CDR3 DNA: TGCGCCAGCAGCCGCCGGGACAGAGTTAATTCACCCCTCCACTTT; CDR3 protein: CASSRRDRVNSPLHF
V gene: TRBV5-1; CDR3 length: 14; J gene: TRBJ1-6; clone size: .; D gene: .; CDR3 DNA: TGCGCCAGCAGCTTGGGCGGGGAAGGTTCACCCCCCCACTTT; CDR3 protein: CASSLGGEGSPPHF
V gene: TRBV7-3; CDR3 length: 14; J gene: TRBJ1-1; clone size: .; D gene: TRBD1; CDR3 DNA: TGTGCCAGCAGCCCGACAGGGGATAACACTGAAGCTTTCTTT; CDR3 protein: CASSPTGDNTEAFF
V gene: TRBV6-6; CDR3 length: 15; J gene: TRBJ1-2; clone size: few; D gene: TRBD1; CDR3 DNA: TGTGCCAGCATCAACGTGCCAGGGGGCGCCTATGGCTACACCTTC; CDR3 protein: CASINVPGGAYGYTF
V gene: TRBV20-1; CDR3 length: 14; J gene: TRBJ2-7; clone size: .; D gene: TRBD1; CDR3 DNA: TGCAGTGCTAGTCAGGACAGGGCGACTTACAAGCAGTACTTC; CDR3 protein: CSASQDRATYKQYF
V gene: TRBV24-1; CDR3 length: 14; J gene: TRBJ1-2; clone size: many; D gene: .; CDR3 DNA: TGTGCCACCAGCCTCCCCGATCGGTCTTATGGCTACACCTTC; CDR3 protein: CATSLPDRSYGYTF
V gene: TRBV20-1; CDR3 length: 13; J gene: TRBJ1-1; clone size: few; D gene: .; CDR3 DNA: TGCAGTGCTGCACCGGGGGGGGTGGGGACGGCTTTCTTT; CDR3 protein: CSAAPGGVGTAFF
V gene: TRBV2; CDR3 length: 16; J gene: TRBJ1-6; clone size: .; D gene: .; CDR3 DNA: TGTGCCAGCAGCCACCGACAGTATCCTCCGAATTCACCCCTCCACTTT; CDR3 protein: CASSHRQYPPNSPLHF
V gene: TRBV24-1; CDR3 length: 11; J gene: TRBJ1-1; clone size: .; D gene: .; CDR3 DNA: TGTGCCACCACCTGGGAGACTGAAGCTTTCTTT; CDR3 protein: CATTWETEAFF
V gene: TRBV19; CDR3 length: 15; J gene: TRBJ1-4; clone size: .; D gene: .; CDR3 DNA: TGTGCCAGTAGAAGTGGAGGGCAGCGGACTGAAAAACTGTTTTTT; CDR3 protein: CASRSGGQRTEKLFF
V gene: TRBV5-1; CDR3 length: 13; J gene: TRBJ1-1; clone size: few; D gene: .; CDR3 DNA: TGCGCCAGCACCCCGGTTGGGAACACTGAAGCTTTCTTT; CDR3 protein: CASTPVGNTEAFF
V gene: TRBV7-9; CDR3 length: 15; J gene: TRBJ1-4; clone size: .; D gene: .; CDR3 DNA: TGTGCCAGCAGCTTAATGGGCCCCAGGGAGGAAAAACTGTTTTTT; CDR3 protein: CASSLMGPREEKLFF
V gene: TRBV9; CDR3 length: 14; J gene: TRBJ2-7; clone size: few; D gene: .; CDR3 DNA: TGTGCCAGCAGCGTAGAACAGAAAACCTACGAGCAGTACTTC; CDR3 protein: CASSVEQKTYEQYF
V gene: TRBV5-4; CDR3 length: 14; J gene: TRBJ2-5; clone size: .; D gene: TRBD1; CDR3 DNA: TGTGCCAGCAGCTCCCAGACAGGGGAAGAGACCCAGTACTTC; CDR3 protein: CASSSQTGEETQYF
V gene: TRBV20-1; CDR3 length: 14; J gene: TRBJ1-6; clone size: .; D gene: .; CDR3 DNA: TGCAGTGCTATCGAGGGAAACAATAATTCACCCCTCCACTTT; CDR3 protein: CSAIEGNNNSPLHF
V gene: TRBV20-1; CDR3 length: 16; J gene: TRBJ1-5; clone size: few; D gene: TRBD1; CDR3 DNA: TGCAGTGCTATGACCGACAGGGCGGGTAGCAATCAGCCCCAGCATTTT; CDR3 protein: CSAMTDRAGSNQPQHF
V gene: TRBV10-1; CDR3 length: 15; J gene: TRBJ2-7; clone size: many; D gene: .; CDR3 DNA: TGCGCCAGCAGTGAGTTGGGGGTAACGTCTAACGAGCAGTACTTC; CDR3 protein: CASSELGVTSNEQYF
V gene: TRBV20-1; CDR3 length: 12; J gene: TRBJ2-7; clone size: .; D gene: .; CDR3 DNA: TGCAGTGCTAGTCGGTCACTGCGGGAGCAGTACTTC; CDR3 protein: CSASRSLREQYF
V gene: TRBV7-9; CDR3 length: 13; J gene: TRBJ1-5; clone size: .; D gene: .; CDR3 DNA: TGTGCCACCAGCACGGACCTAAATCAGCCCCAGCATTTT; CDR3 protein: CATSTDLNQPQHF
V gene: TRBV24-1; CDR3 length: 14; J gene: TRBJ1-5; clone size: many; D gene: .; CDR3 DNA: TGTGCCACCAGGGGACCTGATAGCAATCAGCCCCAGCATTTT; CDR3 protein: CATRGPDSNQPQHF
V gene: TRBV9; CDR3 length: 13; J gene: TRBJ2-7; clone size: many; D gene: .; CDR3 DNA: TGTGCCAGCAGCGTTTCCCAGGGTGGCGAGCAGTACTTC; CDR3 protein: CASSVSQGGEQYF
V gene: TRBV6-5; CDR3 length: 13; J gene: TRBJ1-6; clone size: .; D gene: .; CDR3 DNA: TGTGCCAGCAGTAAACAACTAAATTCACCCCTCCACTTT; CDR3 protein: CASSKQLNSPLHF
V gene: TRBV24-1; CDR3 length: 14; J gene: TRBJ1-2; clone size: .; D gene: .; CDR3 DNA: TGTGCCAGCAGTGAATCCGGGACAAGTTATGGCTACACCTTC; CDR3 protein: CASSESGTSYGYTF
V gene: TRBV24-1; CDR3 length: 15; J gene: TRBJ2-5; clone size: .; D gene: TRBD1; CDR3 DNA: TGTGCCACCAGTGCGATGACAGGGTCTGGGGAGACCCAGTACTTC; CDR3 protein: CATSAMTGSGETQYF
V gene: TRBV29-1; CDR3 length: 13; J gene: TRBJ1-1; clone size: .; D gene: .; CDR3 DNA: TGCAGCGTTTCGGTGGTAGGGCGCACTGAAGCTTTCTTT; CDR3 protein: CSVSVVGRTEAFF
V gene: TRBV5-1; CDR3 length: 17; J gene: TRBJ2-6; clone size: .; D gene: .; CDR3 DNA: TGCGCCAGCAGCTTGGTACAGGAACTCTCTGGGGCCAACGTCCTGACTTTC; CDR3 protein: CASSLVQELSGANVLTF
V gene: TRBV11-1; CDR3 length: 16; J gene: TRBJ1-6; clone size: .; D gene: TRBD1; CDR3 DNA: TGTGCCAGCAGCTCGCACGACCTACAGGGGGTTCCACCCCTCCACTTT; CDR3 protein: CASSSHDLQGVPPLHF
V gene: TRBV12-3/TRBV12-4; CDR3 length: 15; J gene: TRBJ1-1; clone size: .; D gene: .; CDR3 DNA: TGTGCCAGCAGACATGGGACCGCTGGGAACACTGAAGCTTTCTTT; CDR3 protein: CASRHGTAGNTEAFF
V gene: TRBV29-1; CDR3 length: 12; J gene: TRBJ1-2; clone size: few; D gene: .; CDR3 DNA: TGCAGCGTTGACAGGGTTAGCTATGGCTACACCTTC; CDR3 protein: CSVDRVSYGYTF
V gene: TRBV7-9; CDR3 length: 15; J gene: TRBJ2-7; clone size: many; D gene: TRBD2; CDR3 DNA: TGTGCCAGCACCTTGAGCGGGAGCGCGTCCTACGAGCAGTACTTC; CDR3 protein: CASTLSGSASYEQYF
V gene: TRBV5-1; CDR3 length: 15; J gene: TRBJ1-1; clone size: many; D gene: TRBD1; CDR3 DNA: TGCGCCAGCAGCTTGGACGGACAGGCCAACACTGAAGCTTTCTTT; CDR3 protein: CASSLDGQANTEAFF
V gene: TRBV5-1; CDR3 length: 14; J gene: TRBJ2-7; clone size: .; D gene: .; CDR3 DNA: TGCGCCAGCAGCGGTAGGAGGACTGGCTACGAGCAGTACTTC; CDR3 protein: CASSGRRTGYEQYF
V gene: TRBV7-6; CDR3 length: 13; J gene: TRBJ2-5; clone size: many; D gene: .; CDR3 DNA: TGTGCCAGCAGCTTAGCCGCGCCAGAGACCCAGTACTTC; CDR3 protein: CASSLAAPETQYF
V gene: TRBV7-9; CDR3 length: 13; J gene: TRBJ1-2; clone size: .; D gene: .; CDR3 DNA: TGTGCCAGCAGCCAACCTCCAATTGATGGCTACACCTTC; CDR3 protein: CASSQPPIDGYTF
V gene: TRBV29-1; CDR3 length: 14; J gene: TRBJ2-2; clone size: few; D gene: .; CDR3 DNA: TGCAGCGTCACGGGACACCTAGACACCGGGGAGCTGTTTTTT; CDR3 protein: CSVTGHLDTGELFF
V gene: TRBV9; CDR3 length: 14; J gene: TRBJ1-1; clone size: few; D gene: .; CDR3 DNA: TGTGCCAGCAGCGTAGAAGGGGAGGGCACTGAAGCTTTCTTT; CDR3 protein: CASSVEGEGTEAFF
V gene: TRBV10-2; CDR3 length: 14; J gene: TRBJ1-4; clone size: .; D gene: .; CDR3 DNA: TGCGCCAGCAGTGATGTGGCAGGGAGTGAAAAACTGTTTTTT; CDR3 protein: CASSDVAGSEKLFF